Detailed here is one T cell receptor (beta chain). This sample is part of a study of metastatic and nonmetastatic thyroid tumors. Study-wide context: Across peripheral blood and tumor or nodule tissue samples taken from malignant and benign thyroid patients, the repertoires were compared with one another.

Treatment of any kind had been given to no patient before thyroid surgery. V was pared by 4 bases and J by 0 bases, with 10 bases of the junction left unmatched. CDR3 length: 18 residues. The germline gives CDR1 DFQATT, CDR2 SNEGSKA (reference sequence). TCRdb reanalyzed the PCR reads via MiXCR. The sample contains 12,000 or so clones, around 29% of which appear only once. Material: tumor tissue. The TCR was taken from a female donor with papillary thyroid cancer or a benign thyroid nodule (not recorded which). Some clones in this sample may be carry-over from other donors' samples. J is TRBJ2-4 and V is TRBV20-1; 12 bases fit TRBD2. The CDR3 bases are TGCAGTGCTACCCGACTAGCGGGAGAAGCACTAGCCAAAAACATTCAGTACTTC. Its protein is CSATRLAGEALAKNIQYF.